Below, 20 T cell receptor beta chains from the same sample are listed, as sequenced in a study of blood T cell repertoires in COVID-19. Sequencing was performed with immunoSEQ multiplex PCR; in TCRdb, only in-frame clones are kept and a portion is missing. The sample includes fewer than 150,000 clones, around three quarters of them seen just once. Sequenced input: peripheral blood. The receptor set was obtained from a human donor in a cohort sampled during active COVID-19.

This chain links TRBV9 with TRBJ2-3; the match to TRBD2 covers 10 bases. V was pared by 0 bases and J by 0 bases, with 7 bases of the junction left unmatched. Per the germline V gene, CDR1 is SGDLS and CDR2 is YYNGEE. This CDR3 has 18 amino acids. The CDR3 region is CASSVGLAGGPSTDTQYF. The CDR3 DNA follows: TGTGCCAGCAGCGTAGGTTTAGCGGGGGGCCCCAGCACAGATACGCAGTATTTT.

This rearrangement joins TRBV2 to TRBJ1-2; TRBD1 is a possible D gene (6 bases). Per the germline V gene, CDR1 is SNHLY and CDR2 is FYNNEI. Trimming shortened V by 11 bases and J by 2 bases, and 15 bases separated the two germline ends. CDR3 length: 13 amino acids. The CDR3 DNA sequence: TGTGCCGGCTCAGGTCAGGGGAACTATGGCTACACCTTC. It codes for CAGSGQGNYGYTF.

Concerning this clone itself: Other DNA sequences from this sample encode an identical CDR3 as well. In DNA, the CDR3 is TGTGCCAGCTCCCAAGGAGTGAACACTGAAGCTTTCTTT. Protein product: CASSQGVNTEAFF. V usage is TRBV18 and J usage is TRBJ1-1, with D unresolved. V was trimmed by 6 bases and J by 0 bases, leaving 8 bases between them. The CDR3 consists of 13 residues. Germline V gives CDR1 KGHSH, CDR2 LQKENI.

This chain joins TRBV15 and TRBJ2-7, with 7 bases that match TRBD1. Trimming at V came to 1 base and at J to 1 base, leaving 4 bases not matched to a gene. CDR3 length: 15 amino acids. In germline, CDR1 is LNHNV, CDR2 YYDKDF (reference sequence). Here the CDR3 reads CATSRGSQGSYEQYF. DNA of the CDR3: TGTGCCACCAGCAGAGGATCACAGGGGTCCTACGAGCAGTACTTC.

This chain joins TRBV5-6 and TRBJ1-2; TRBD1 agrees at 11 bases. Germline values: CDR1 SGHDT, CDR2 YYEEEE. The CDR3 consists of 17 residues. J lost 6 bases, V lost 0 bases, and 10 bases had no gene match. The CDR3 coding sequence is TGTGCCAGCAGCTTGGCCCTTTGGGGACAGGGGGTTAATGGCTACACCTTC. This translates into CASSLALWGQGVNGYTF.

This chain joins TRBV18 and TRBJ2-7; 10 nucleotides match TRBD1. The CDR3 runs to 16 residues. Trimming at V came to 2 bases and at J to 4 bases, leaving 8 bases not matched to a gene. The germline CDR1 and CDR2 sequences are KGHSH and LQKENI. Here the CDR3 DNA reads TGTGCCAGCTCACCAGACAGGGGGCGACCGAATTACGAGCAGTACTTC. Translated: CASSPDRGRPNYEQYF.

The chain combines TRBV18 with TRBJ2-7; 8 bases fit TRBD1. The CDR3 is 13 residues long. V shed 5 bases and J 5 bases; nucleotides not matched to a gene: 5. Germline V lookup: CDR1 KGHSH, CDR2 LQKENI. The CDR3 sequence: CASSAGQGNEQYF. CDR3 nucleotides: TGTGCCAGCTCAGCCGGACAGGGCAACGAGCAGTACTTC.

In this sample, this clone turned up a few times. The J gene is TRBJ1-2, the V gene TRBV9; perhaps TRBD1 as D (6 bases). The germline CDR1 and CDR2 sequences are SGDLS and YYNGEE. The CDR3 contains 19 residues. V was cut by 4 bases and J by 2 bases, with 27 bases left in between. The CDR3 DNA reads as TGTGCCAGCAGCCTCGGGCCGTTACAGGGACCCGGCACCAACTATGGCTACACCTTC. It codes for CASSLGPLQGPGTNYGYTF.

The chain combines TRBV5-6 with TRBJ1-6, with 10 bases lining up with TRBD1. CDR3 length equals 16 residues. The germline gives CDR1 SGHDT, CDR2 YYEEEE. Trimming removed 0 bases from V and 6 bases from J; junction bases left unmatched: 3. The CDR3 coding sequence is TGTGCCAGCAGCTTGGGACAGGGGGCAGGTAATTCACCCCTCCACTTT. Amino acids: CASSLGQGAGNSPLHF.

This clone came up once. The chain links TRBV6-6 to TRBJ1-5; no definite D call. CDR1 and CDR2 (germline): MNHNY, SVGAGI (reference sequence). The CDR3 is 14 residues long. Trimming pared 0 bases from V and 4 bases from J, leaving 7 bases between. In DNA, the CDR3 is TGTGCCAGCAGTTACTCAAGAGGGAATCAGCCCCAGCATTTT. It translates to CASSYSRGNQPQHF.

This clone has a single count. V is TRBV6-1 and J is TRBJ2-5; the match to TRBD2 covers 13 bases. The germline V gene encodes CDR1 MNHNS and CDR2 SASEGT. With 2 bases clipped from V and 6 bases from J, the junction kept 9 bases outside the gene matches. The CDR3 length is 17 residues. CDR3 DNA: TGTGCCAGCAGTGAAAGGACTAGCGGGAGTAGAATAAAGACCCAGTACTTC. Amino acids: CASSERTSGSRIKTQYF.

This clone was detected only a few times. The gene calls are TRBV5-5 and TRBJ2-7; D is uncertain. This CDR3 has 15 residues. Germline values: CDR1 SGHKS, CDR2 YYEKEE (reference sequence). Trimming stripped 4 bases from V and 4 bases from J, with 18 bases between. DNA for the CDR3: TGTGCCAGCAGCCTCCGACCGGGTTCGGAATACGAGCAGTACTTC. The encoded protein is CASSLRPGSEYEQYF. The full variable domain, completed using reference TRBV5-5 and TRBJ2-7, is DAGVTQSPTHLIKTRGQQVTLRCSPISGHKSVSWYQQVLGQGPQFIFQYYEKEERGRGNFPDRFSARQFPNYSSELNVNALLLGDSALYLCASSLRPGSEYEQYFGPGTRLTVT.

V is TRBV7-8 and J is TRBJ1-5; 11 bases map to TRBD1. J was trimmed by 5 bases and V by 5 bases; bases with no gene match: 5. Germline V lookup: CDR1 SGHVS, CDR2 FQNEAQ. CDR3 length: 15 residues. The CDR3 bases are TGTGCCAGCAGCCTACGGGACAGGGGGTATCAGCCCCAGCATTTT. Amino acid sequence: CASSLRDRGYQPQHF.

V gene TRBV20-1 combines with J gene TRBJ1-4, with D unresolved. The CDR3 totals 11 residues. V was cut by 1 base and J by 10 bases, with 7 bases left in between. CDR1 and CDR2 from the germline V gene are DFQATT and SNEGSKA (reference sequence). The CDR3 sequence is CSARANGKLFF. In DNA form, the CDR3 reads TGCAGTGCTAGAGCGAACGGAAAACTGTTTTTT.

The V and J genes are TRBV19 and TRBJ1-1; 7 nucleotides match TRBD1. Trimming took 2 bases from V and 5 from J; bases not matched to a gene: 5. The CDR3 is 14 amino acids. CDR1 LNHDA and CDR2 SQIVND come from the germline V gene (reference sequence). The CDR3 is CASSITGVGTEAFF. DNA for the CDR3: TGTGCCAGTAGTATAACAGGGGTGGGGACTGAAGCTTTCTTT.

The gene calls are TRBV30 and TRBJ2-1; possibly TRBD2 for D (6 bases). The CDR3 runs 12 residues. Trimming removed 2 bases from V and 8 bases from J, with 10 bases in between. Germline V gives CDR1 GTSNPN, CDR2 SVGIG (reference sequence). This CDR3 reads CAWSPLAHEQFF. The CDR3 DNA reads as TGTGCCTGGAGTCCACTAGCCCATGAGCAGTTCTTC.

The V gene is TRBV10-2, the J gene TRBJ2-7; D ambiguous. CDR1 and CDR2 (germline): WSHSY, SAAADI. The CDR3 contains 15 residues. Trimming pared 0 bases from V and 2 bases from J, leaving 11 bases between. The CDR3 protein is CASSESAAFTYEQYF. CDR3 coding DNA: TGCGCCAGCAGTGAGTCGGCGGCTTTTACCTACGAGCAGTACTTC.

The chain combines TRBV25-1 with TRBJ1-3; 7 bases agree with TRBD1. Germline V gives CDR1 MGHDK, CDR2 SYGVNS. J was trimmed by 4 bases and V by 5 bases; bases with no gene match: 8. This CDR3 has 15 residues. CDR3 amino acids: CASSPIDREGNTIYF. In DNA form, the CDR3 reads TGTGCCAGCAGTCCCATAGACAGGGAAGGAAACACCATATATTTT.

The chain links TRBV9 to TRBJ2-5; D remains unclear. Germline loops: CDR1 SGDLS, CDR2 YYNGEE. The CDR3 has 14 amino acids. The V and J ends lost 0 bases and 5 bases respectively, with 11 bases between them. The chain's CDR3 is CASSVAPERETQYF. For the CDR3, the DNA is TGTGCCAGCAGCGTAGCGCCAGAGAGGGAGACCCAGTACTTC.

V and J are TRBV11-1 and TRBJ2-3, with TRBD1 as a possible D gene (6 bases). Trimming shortened V by 1 base and J by 5 bases, and 16 bases separated the two germline ends. Looked up from germline, CDR1 is SGHAT and CDR2 is FQDESV (reference sequence). The length of the CDR3 is 16 residues. As DNA, the CDR3 is TGTGCCAGCAGCTTAGGTGGGGGCCCCGGTATAGATACGCAGTATTTT. Amino acid sequence: CASSLGGGPGIDTQYF. Looking up the rest from reference TRBV11-1 and TRBJ2-3 gives the full variable domain: EAEVAQSPRYKITEKSQAVAFWCDPISGHATLYWYRQILGQGPELLVQFQDESVVDDSQLPKDRFSAERLKGVDSTLKIQPAELGDSAMYLCASSLGGGPGIDTQYFGPGTRLTVL.